The present T cell receptor (beta chain) was sequenced within a study of blood T cell repertoires in COVID-19. The wider study: In each case, the material was cDNA or gDNA derived from T cells, B-cell-depleted T cells, or PBMCs.

The method was immunoSEQ multiplex PCR; TCRdb's version includes in-frame clones alone and lacks a portion of them. In the table there are 80,000 or so clones, more than 75% of which are singletons. The CDR3 has 15 residues. Germline lookup yields CDR1 SGDLS and CDR2 YYNGEE. Between the trimmed V and J ends, which lost 3 bases and 4 bases, there was a span of 16 bases. The chain couples TRBV9 to TRBJ1-2; a possible D gene is TRBD1 (5 bases). The TCR sequence derives from a woman between 55 and 75 years old with acute or convalescent COVID-19. The sequenced sample consisted of peripheral blood. The CDR3 nucleotides read TGTGCCAGCAGCGGGTATTCTGGAGGGGCCTATGGCTACACCTTC. This translates into CASSGYSGGAYGYTF.